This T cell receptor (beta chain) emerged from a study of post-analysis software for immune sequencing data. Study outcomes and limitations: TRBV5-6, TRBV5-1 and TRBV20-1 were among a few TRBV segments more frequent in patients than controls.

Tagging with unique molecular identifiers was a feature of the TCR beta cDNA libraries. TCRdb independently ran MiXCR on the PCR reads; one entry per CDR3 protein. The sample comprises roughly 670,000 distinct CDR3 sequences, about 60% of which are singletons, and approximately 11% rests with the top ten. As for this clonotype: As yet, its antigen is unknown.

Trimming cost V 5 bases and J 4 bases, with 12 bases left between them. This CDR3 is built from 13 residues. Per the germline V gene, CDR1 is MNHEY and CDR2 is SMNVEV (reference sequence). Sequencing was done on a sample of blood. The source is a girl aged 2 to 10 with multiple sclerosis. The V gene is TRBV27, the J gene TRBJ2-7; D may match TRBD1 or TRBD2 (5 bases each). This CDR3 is CASSHREGYEQYF. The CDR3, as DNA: TGTGCCAGCAGTCACAGAGAGGGGTACGAGCAGTACTTC.